The entry below describes one TCR beta chain. Its target is not known. Germline CDR1 is MNHGY and CDR2 is SAAAGT. The V end was cut by 4 bases, the J end by 4 bases, with 5 bases between. This CDR3 comprises 12 residues. The sample belongs to a study of T cells in localized non-small cell lung cancer. Notes on the study in general: There were a median around 59 of the top 100 tumor clones appearing in adjacent lung. A denser population of T cells in blood accompanied longer overall survival. Adjacent uninvolved lung had the highest clonality, suggesting focused antigen responses. Analysis by sequencing included only one tumor region, so heterogeneity remains possible.

The protocol was immunoSEQ multiplex PCR, while the TCRdb copy is restricted to in-frame clones and leaves out a portion. The sample consists of about 2,800 clones, roughly a quarter of them appearing once. The TCR sequence derives from a male donor at least 60 years old with stage II lung adenocarcinoma. The chain is built from TRBV6-8 and TRBJ1-3; D unresolved. Sequencing was performed on normal lung tissue next to the tumor, taken before any cancer treatment. The CDR3 region is CASSSQGNTIYF. DNA for the CDR3: TGTGCCAGCAGTTCGCAGGGAAACACCATATATTTT.